The 18 T cell receptor beta chains below were found in one sample sequenced in a study of T-cell memory formation after mild COVID-19. TCRdb redid the calling of the 5' RACE reads with MiXCR, one entry per CDR3 protein. The data hold tens of thousands of distinct CDR3 sequences, with over 10% observed a single time. Sequencing was done on a sample of PBMCs or a T cell subset sorted from them (not recorded which). The receptors here all came from a man aged 18 to 30 who had mild COVID-19 (a few samples of this study predate the infection). Cell type and time point are not known.

This clonotype was recorded at least ten times. The genes are TRBV5-1 and TRBJ1-2; possibly TRBD1 for D (6 bases). The CDR3 is 15 residues long. Germline V gene data show CDR1 as SGHRS and CDR2 as YFSETQ. V was shortened by 2 bases and J by 3 bases, with 14 bases between the two germline ends. This chain's CDR3 is CASSLWGARDYGYTF. Written as DNA, the CDR3 is TGCGCCAGCAGCTTATGGGGGGCGAGGGACTATGGCTACACCTTC. Full variable domain (outside the CDR3, taken from reference TRBV5-1 and TRBJ1-2): KAGVTQTPRYLIKTRGQQVTLSCSPISGHRSVSWYQQTPGQGLQFLFEYFSETQRNKGNFPGRFSGRQFSNSRSEMNVSTLELGDSALYLCASSLWGARDYGYTFGSGTRLTVV.

This clonotype appeared many times. The chain employs TRBV7-2 and TRBJ2-1; D gene uncertain. Trimming stripped 5 bases from V and 9 bases from J, with 8 bases between. Germline CDR1 SGHTA, CDR2 FQGNSA. The CDR3 sequence is 11 residues long. The DNA for the CDR3 is TGTGCCAGCAGCGTAGTGGGTGAGCAGTTCTTC. As protein: CASSVVGEQFF.

The V and J genes are TRBV20-1 and TRBJ1-1; D is possibly TRBD1 (6 bases). Germline lookup yields CDR1 DFQATT and CDR2 SNEGSKA (reference sequence). The CDR3 length is 13 residues. The V and J ends lost 6 bases and 5 bases respectively, with 16 bases between them. CDR3 nucleotide sequence: TGCAGTGCCCCAACAGGGTCATCTACTGAAGCTTTCTTT. As protein: CSAPTGSSTEAFF.

The rearrangement links TRBV27 to TRBJ1-5, with 8 positions matching TRBD1. Germline V CDR1 and CDR2: MNHEY, SMNVEV (reference sequence). The V and J ends lost 2 bases and 6 bases, in that order; junction bases with no gene match: 0. There are 13 residues in the CDR3. Here the CDR3 reads CASSLQGAQPQHF. CDR3 coding DNA: TGTGCCAGCAGTTTACAGGGGGCTCAGCCCCAGCATTTT.

This clonotype was found many times. CDR3 loop: CASSLSGANVLTF. In DNA, the CDR3 is TGTGCCAGCAGTCTATCTGGGGCCAACGTCCTGACTTTC. The gene calls are TRBV12-3 or TRBV12-4 and TRBJ2-6, with D unclear. Trimming removed 5 bases from V and 1 base from J, with 3 bases in between. CDR3 length: 13 amino acids.

V is TRBV6-6 and J is TRBJ2-1, with D possibly TRBD2 on 6 matching bases. The CDR3 sequence is 12 residues long. V gave up 10 bases and J gave up 2 bases, with 9 bases separating them. From germline, CDR1 is MNHNY and CDR2 SVGAGI (reference sequence). CDR3 DNA: TGTGCCACCCGCGGGGCCTACAATGAGCAGTTCTTC. This translates into CATRGAYNEQFF.

This clonotype was counted many times. In DNA form, the CDR3 reads TGTGCCACCGGGGTCATATCCAGTCGCAATGAGCAGTTCTTC. It specifies CATGVISSRNEQFF. The chain has TRBV27 and TRBJ2-1; D may be TRBD2 (5 bases). CDR1 MNHEY and CDR2 SMNVEV come from the germline V gene (reference sequence). Trimming left V 10 bases short and J 6 bases short, with 19 bases between. This CDR3 spans 14 amino acids.

This clonotype was recorded at least ten times. This sequence joins TRBV7-8 and TRBJ1-6; D not certain. The CDR3 covers 15 residues. The V gene lost 1 base and the J gene lost 0 bases, with 4 bases spanning the gap. Germline CDR1 and CDR2: SGHVS and FQNEAQ. The CDR3 nucleotides are TGTGCCAGCAGCTTAGACAGCTCCTATAATTCACCCCTCCACTTT. Translated: CASSLDSSYNSPLHF.

This clonotype was seen repeatedly, ten times or more. V gene TRBV6-4 combines with J gene TRBJ2-1; 10 bases agree with TRBD2. This CDR3 region has 15 residues. The junction had 7 bases not matched to a gene; V was cut back by 4 bases and J by 7 bases. CDR1 and CDR2 (germline): MRHNA, SNTAGT. The CDR3 is CASSGGTSAGNEQFF. The CDR3 nucleotides are TGTGCCAGCAGTGGCGGGACTAGCGCCGGTAATGAGCAGTTCTTC.

In this sample, this clonotype turned up once. The chain joins TRBV29-1 to TRBJ1-2; 7 bases fit TRBD1. The CDR3 extends over 12 amino acids. The J segment lost 6 bases and the V segment lost 7 bases, leaving 8 bases of the junction unmatched. Germline CDR1 reads SQVTM; CDR2 reads ANQGSEA. CDR3 in DNA: TGCAGCGGGACCGGGACAGAGAATGGCTACACCTTC. Translation: CSGTGTENGYTF.

This clonotype was seen at least ten times. The rearrangement links TRBV27 to TRBJ2-7; D uncertain. The V and J ends lost 5 bases and 3 bases respectively, with 5 bases between them. The CDR3 has 11 residues. Germline values: CDR1 MNHEY, CDR2 SMNVEV (reference sequence). The CDR3 sequence is CASSNNYEQYF. CDR3 DNA: TGTGCCAGCAGTAACAACTACGAGCAGTACTTC.

This clonotype was picked up many times. The chain combines TRBV12-3 or TRBV12-4 with TRBJ2-5; 8 nucleotides agree with TRBD1. After removal of 6 bases from V and 0 bases from J, the junction contained 3 bases not matched to a gene. CDR3 length: 14 residues. This chain's CDR3 is CASSQTGDQETQYF. In DNA form, the CDR3 reads TGTGCCAGCAGCCAGACAGGGGACCAAGAGACCCAGTACTTC.

This clonotype is medium-sized (0.01 to 0.1%) within its sample. The J gene is TRBJ1-2, the V gene TRBV6-5; TRBD1 might be the D (6 bases). The CDR3 has 15 residues. Trimming left V 0 bases short and J 7 bases short, with 15 bases between. Germline V CDR1 and CDR2: MNHEY, SVGAGI. CDR3 sequence (DNA): TGTGCCAGCAGTTACTCGACTGGGACATCGGGTGGCTACACCTTC. It encodes CASSYSTGTSGGYTF.

This sequence joins TRBV3-1 and TRBJ2-3, with D uncertain. The CDR3 is 13 amino acids. Germline loops: CDR1 LGHDT, CDR2 YNNKEL (reference sequence). V gave up 1 base and J gave up 8 bases, with 10 bases separating them. The CDR3 DNA reads as TGTGCCAGCAGCCAAGGGGTGCAAGCTACGCAGTATTTT. Its protein product is CASSQGVQATQYF.

The table lists this clonotype with a count of one. A clone one base away is much larger, so this may be a read error. The J gene is TRBJ2-3, the V gene TRBV14; tentatively, D is TRBD2 (5 bases). The CDR3 contains 17 residues. Germline V CDR1 and CDR2: SGHDN, FVKESK. This CDR3 is CDSSQGSSTGSTDTQYF. The CDR3 DNA is TGTGACAGCAGTCAAGGCAGCTCGACGGGAAGCACAGATACGCAGTATTTT.

This chain connects TRBV28 to TRBJ1-5; 9 nucleotides match TRBD1. This CDR3 has 16 amino acids. Looked up from germline, CDR1 is MDHEN and CDR2 is SYDVKM. Losses at the gene ends were 3 bases for V and 6 bases for J; bases not matched to a gene: 9. This CDR3 is CASSFRTGAAFQPQHF. The CDR3 coding sequence is TGTGCCAGCAGTTTTAGGACAGGGGCCGCTTTTCAGCCCCAGCATTTT. The whole variable domain, filled in from reference TRBV28 and TRBJ1-5, reads DVKVTQSSRYLVKRTGEKVFLECVQDMDHENMFWYRQDPGLGLRLIYFSYDVKMKEKGDIPEGYSVSREKKERFSLILESASTNQTSMYLCASSFRTGAAFQPQHFGDGTRLSIL.

This clonotype was counted many times. The chain couples TRBV9 to TRBJ1-3; unclear D gene. Looked up from germline, CDR1 is SGDLS and CDR2 is YYNGEE. Deletions cut 0 bases from V and 4 bases from J, with 17 bases between. CDR3 length: 17 residues. Written as DNA, the CDR3 is TGTGCCAGCAGCGTAGATGGAGTGACTATTGGCGGAAACACCATATATTTT. Amino acid sequence: CASSVDGVTIGGNTIYF.

Ten or more counts support this clonotype. J is TRBJ2-1 and V is TRBV3-1; 11 bases are a match to TRBD2. J gave up 2 bases and V 3 bases, and 0 bases lay outside the gene matches. Germline V gives CDR1 LGHDT, CDR2 YNNKEL (reference sequence). This CDR3 is built from 15 residues. The CDR3 loop reads CASSHSGGAYNEQFF. The CDR3 coding sequence is TGTGCCAGCAGCCATAGCGGGGGGGCCTACAATGAGCAGTTCTTC.